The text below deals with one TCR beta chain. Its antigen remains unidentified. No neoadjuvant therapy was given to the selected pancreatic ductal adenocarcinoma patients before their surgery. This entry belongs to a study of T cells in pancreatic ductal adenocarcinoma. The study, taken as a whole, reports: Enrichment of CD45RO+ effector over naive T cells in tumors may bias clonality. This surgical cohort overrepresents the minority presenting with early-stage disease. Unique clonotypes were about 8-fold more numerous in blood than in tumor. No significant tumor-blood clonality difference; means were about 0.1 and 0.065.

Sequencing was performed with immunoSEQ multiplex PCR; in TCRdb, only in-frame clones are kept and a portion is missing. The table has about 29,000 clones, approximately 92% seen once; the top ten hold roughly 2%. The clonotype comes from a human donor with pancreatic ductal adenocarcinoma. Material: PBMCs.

The CDR3 protein is CASSLVPPVKLFF. For the CDR3, the DNA is TGTGCCAGCAGCCTGGTGCCACCTGTAAAACTGTTTTTT. J is TRBJ1-4 and V is TRBV7-9, with no clear D. Trimming pared 5 bases from V and 10 bases from J, leaving 14 bases between. The germline gives CDR1 SEHNR, CDR2 FQNEAQ (reference sequence). This CDR3 has 13 amino acids. Filled out from reference TRBV7-9 and TRBJ1-4, the complete variable domain reads DTGVSQNPRHKITKRGQNVTFRCDPISEHNRLYWYRQTLGQGPEFLTYFQNEAQLEKSRLLSDRFSAERPKGSFSTLEIQRTEQGDSAMYLCASSLVPPVKLFFGSGTQLSVL.